This TCR beta chain was profiled in a study of shared T cell receptors in the human thymus. The method was immunoSEQ multiplex PCR; TCRdb's version includes in-frame clones alone and lacks a portion of them. Of roughly 660,000 clones listed, around 87% are singletons. These data also formed part of another study, on human thymus T cells. From that paper: Donors were healthy Finnish infants having corrective surgery for congenital heart defects.

The TCR was taken from a boy younger than two with a congenital heart defect. The material sequenced was thymocytes.

The DNA of the CDR3 is TGTGCCAGCAGTGACCGTGAAGGGGGATCCGGGGCCAACGTCCTGACTTTC. It specifies CASSDREGGSGANVLTF. The chain couples TRBV28 to TRBJ2-6, with D possibly TRBD1 on 6 matching bases. Trimming shortened V by 5 bases and J by 4 bases, and 18 bases separated the two germline ends. The length of the CDR3 is 17 residues. Germline CDR1 reads MDHEN; CDR2 reads SYDVKM.